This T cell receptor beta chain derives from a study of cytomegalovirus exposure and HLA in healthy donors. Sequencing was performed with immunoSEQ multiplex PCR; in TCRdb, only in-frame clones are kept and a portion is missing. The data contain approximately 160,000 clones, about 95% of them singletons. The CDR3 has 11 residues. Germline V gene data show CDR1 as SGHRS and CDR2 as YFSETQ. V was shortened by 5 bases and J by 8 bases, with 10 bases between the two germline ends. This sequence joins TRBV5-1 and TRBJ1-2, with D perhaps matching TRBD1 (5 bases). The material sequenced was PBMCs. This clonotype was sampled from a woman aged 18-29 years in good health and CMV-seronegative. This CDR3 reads CASRGGGGYTF. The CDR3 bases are TGCGCCAGCAGGGGGGGTGGCGGCTACACCTTC.